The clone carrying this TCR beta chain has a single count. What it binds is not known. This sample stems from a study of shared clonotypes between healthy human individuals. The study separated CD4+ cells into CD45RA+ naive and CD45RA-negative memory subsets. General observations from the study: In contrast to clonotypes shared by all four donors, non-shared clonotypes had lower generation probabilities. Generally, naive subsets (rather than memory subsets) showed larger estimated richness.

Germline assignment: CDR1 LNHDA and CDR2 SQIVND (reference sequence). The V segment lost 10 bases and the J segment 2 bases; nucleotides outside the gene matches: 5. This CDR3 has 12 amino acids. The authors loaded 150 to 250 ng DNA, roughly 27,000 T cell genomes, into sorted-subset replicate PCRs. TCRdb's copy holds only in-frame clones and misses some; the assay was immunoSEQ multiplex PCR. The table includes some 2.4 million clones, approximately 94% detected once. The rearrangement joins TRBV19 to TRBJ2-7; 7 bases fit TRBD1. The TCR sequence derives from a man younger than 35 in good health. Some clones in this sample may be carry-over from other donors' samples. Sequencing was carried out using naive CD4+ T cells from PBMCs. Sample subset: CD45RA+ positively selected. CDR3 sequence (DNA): TGTGCCACTAGGGACAGCGCCTACGAGCAGTACTTC. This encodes CATRDSAYEQYF. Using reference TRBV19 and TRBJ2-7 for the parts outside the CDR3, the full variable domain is DGGITQSPKYLFRKEGQNVTLSCEQNLNHDAMYWYRQDPGQGLRLIYYSQIVNDFQKGDIAEGYSVSREKKESFPLTVTSAQKNPTAFYLCATRDSAYEQYFGPGTRLTVT.